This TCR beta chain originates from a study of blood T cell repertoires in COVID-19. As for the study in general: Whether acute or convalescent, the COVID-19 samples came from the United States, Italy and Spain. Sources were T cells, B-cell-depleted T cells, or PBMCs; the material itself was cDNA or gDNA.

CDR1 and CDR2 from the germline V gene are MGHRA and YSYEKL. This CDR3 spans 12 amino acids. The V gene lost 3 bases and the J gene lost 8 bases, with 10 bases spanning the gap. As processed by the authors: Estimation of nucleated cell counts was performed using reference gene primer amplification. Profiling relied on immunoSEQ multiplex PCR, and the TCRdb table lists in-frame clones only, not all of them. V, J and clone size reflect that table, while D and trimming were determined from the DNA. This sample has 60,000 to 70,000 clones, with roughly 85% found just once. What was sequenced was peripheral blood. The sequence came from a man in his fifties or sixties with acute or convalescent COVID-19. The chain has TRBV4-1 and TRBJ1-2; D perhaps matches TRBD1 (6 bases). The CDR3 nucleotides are TGCGCCAGCAGCCAGGGGGCAAGAGGCTACACCTTC. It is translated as CASSQGARGYTF.